The source of this T cell receptor (beta chain) is a study of T cells in Graves' hyperthyroidism and ophthalmopathy. This clonotype was detected a few times. Absence of ophthalmopathy progression within 18 months defined stable Graves' hyperthyroidism. Patients were excluded because of uncontrolled infection, other autoimmune disease, pregnancy or lactation. PBMCs stemmed from 10 ml fresh peripheral blood. Amplification yielded TCR beta CDR3 regions, with RNA transcripts as the source. HTBI primers were used for first-round RT-PCR of the TCR CDR3. MiXCR was run by TCRdb on the multiplex PCR reads, yielding one entry per CDR3 protein. Among about 840,000 distinct CDR3 sequences listed, 38% were seen once. Germline V lookup: CDR1 DFQATT, CDR2 SNEGSKA (reference sequence). The CDR3 spans 12 residues. Trimming cost V 5 bases and J 2 bases, with 7 bases left between them.

Sample: blood. This TCR came from a man between 18 and 29 years old with Graves' hyperthyroidism. The V call is TRBV20-1, the J call TRBJ1-3; TRBD1 might be the D (5 bases). CDR3 sequence reads: CSAGDPGNTIYF. The CDR3, as DNA: TGCAGTGCTGGGGACCCTGGAAACACCATATATTTT.